This TCR beta chain was profiled in a study of blood T cell repertoires in COVID-19. Study-wide context: The samples span acute and convalescent COVID-19 from the United States, Italy and Spain. In each case, the material was cDNA or gDNA derived from T cells, B-cell-depleted T cells, or PBMCs.

Germline CDR1 SGHTA, CDR2 FQGNSA. This CDR3 has 17 residues. V dropped 7 bases and J dropped 2; count of bases not matched to a gene: 11. The authors' processing: Reference gene primer amplification gave nucleated cell count estimates. Using immunoSEQ multiplex PCR, the repertoire was profiled, and TCRdb retains in-frame clones only, with some absent. Clone size and the V and J calls come from that table; the DNA yielded D and trimming. Among 75,000 to 95,000 clones, under 90% were seen once, and the ten largest hold just over 2.5%. Sequencing was done on a sample of peripheral blood. The source is a human donor in a cohort sampled during active COVID-19. The J gene is TRBJ2-3, the V gene TRBV7-2, with TRBD2 identical over 11 bases. CDR3 coding DNA: TGTGCCAGCAAACCACTAGCGGGGGTTCCCAACACAGATACGCAGTATTTT. Residues: CASKPLAGVPNTDTQYF.